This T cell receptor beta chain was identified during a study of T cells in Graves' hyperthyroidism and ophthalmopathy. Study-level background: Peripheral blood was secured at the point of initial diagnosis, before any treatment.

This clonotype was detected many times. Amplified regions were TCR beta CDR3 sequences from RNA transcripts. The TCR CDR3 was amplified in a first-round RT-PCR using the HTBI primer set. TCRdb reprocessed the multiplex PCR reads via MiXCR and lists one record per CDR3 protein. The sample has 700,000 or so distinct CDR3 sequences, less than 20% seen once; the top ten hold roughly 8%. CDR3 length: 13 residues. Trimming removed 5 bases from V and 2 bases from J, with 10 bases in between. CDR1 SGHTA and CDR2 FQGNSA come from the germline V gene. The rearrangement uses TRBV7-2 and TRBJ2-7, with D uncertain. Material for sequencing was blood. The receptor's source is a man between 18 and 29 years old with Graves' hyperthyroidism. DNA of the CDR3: TGTGCCAGCAGCCCGGCAGCACCCTACGAGCAGTACTTC. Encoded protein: CASSPAAPYEQYF.